This T cell receptor (beta chain) was obtained from a study of CD8 T cells in Susac syndrome. The sequenced target, TCR beta, came from blood CD8+ and CD4+ T cells. While CD8+ and CD4+ T cells were isolated negatively, TEMRA cells were enriched by FACS. The trim removed 5 bases at V and 1 base at J, leaving 3 bases unmatched. Germline V gene sequence: CDR1 DFQATT, CDR2 SNEGSKA (reference sequence). This CDR3 has 13 amino acids. The authors reverse transcribed roughly 0.5 to 1 ug RNA with random hexamers. TCRdb passed the immunoSEQ multiplex PCR reads through MiXCR, listing each CDR3 protein once. The data hold 150,000 or so distinct CDR3 sequences, with around 95% observed a single time.

The rearrangement joins TRBV20-1 to TRBJ2-5; 8 bases agree with TRBD2. The sequenced sample consisted of CD4+ T cells from PBMCs. The origin of this receptor is a human donor in good health. The CDR3 loop is CSADRGGQETQYF. The CDR3 DNA reads TGCAGTGCTGATCGGGGGGGCCAAGAGACCCAGTACTTC.